The sequence of this TCR beta chain was determined in a study of early T cells in non-severe SARS-CoV-2 infection. Study details: The authors sequenced bulk RNA from unsorted whole blood, leaving chains unpaired.

Each single cDNA molecule received a unique molecular identifier. TCRdb fed the 5' RACE reads into MiXCR, producing one record per CDR3 protein. The table includes tens of thousands of distinct CDR3 sequences, roughly an eighth detected once. This clonotype was counted a few times. The sample was whole blood, taken at baseline. This TCR derives from an adult who was a healthcare worker with PCR-confirmed SARS-CoV-2 infection or an uninfected control (not recorded which).

The CDR3 DNA reads TGTGCCAGCAGCTTAGCACAGGGGACCTACGAGCAGTACTTC. Protein product: CASSLAQGTYEQYF. The V and J genes are TRBV7-2 and TRBJ2-7, with TRBD1 matching 7 bases. CDR3 length equals 14 residues. With 0 bases clipped from V and 2 bases from J, the junction kept 1 base outside the gene matches. Germline CDR1 reads SGHTA; CDR2 reads FQGNSA.